The entry below gives a single T cell receptor beta chain sequence along with its context. Germline loops: CDR1 SGHRS, CDR2 YFSETQ. Trimming removed 0 bases at V and 4 bases at J, with 7 bases between. This CDR3 is built from 13 residues. One entry per CDR3 protein results from TCRdb running MiXCR on the 5' RACE reads. The sample has about 240,000 distinct CDR3 sequences, 12% seen once. This entry belongs to a study of identical twins. Everyone who gave samples was a healthy Caucasian. The same data also contributed to another study, on yellow fever vaccine responses in identical twins.

V and J are TRBV5-1 and TRBJ2-5; D not certain. The source of this sequence is a woman between 18 and 29 years old in good health. The specimen was memory (CD45RO+) T cells sorted from blood. CDR3 amino acids: CASSLDSRETQYF. CDR3 nucleotides: TGCGCCAGCAGCTTGGATAGTAGAGAGACCCAGTACTTC.